These 18 T cell receptor beta chains came from one sample sequenced in a study of shared clonotypes between healthy human individuals. Some clones are missing from TCRdb's copy, which holds only in-frame ones; the method was immunoSEQ multiplex PCR. This table has millions of clones, about 92% appearing once. The sequencing input was naive CD4+ T cells sorted from blood. The subset is: CD45RA+ positively selected. These receptors were taken from a man between 18 and 29 years old in good health.

V usage is TRBV5-8 and J usage is TRBJ1-5; no firm D call. CDR3 length: 12 amino acids. With 0 bases removed from V and 6 bases from J, the gap between germline ends came to 4 bases. Germline CDR1 SGHTS, CDR2 YDEGEE. CDR3 nucleotides: TGTGCCAGCAGCTTGGGGTTTCAGCCCCAGCATTTT. Translation: CASSLGFQPQHF.

This sequence joins TRBV18 and TRBJ2-7; D is ambiguous. The V and J ends lost 3 bases and 2 bases respectively, with 11 bases between them. The CDR3 extends over 14 amino acids. Germline values: CDR1 KGHSH, CDR2 LQKENI. The CDR3 loop reads CASSPGSNTYEQYF. CDR3 DNA: TGTGCCAGCTCACCGGGCAGTAACACCTACGAGCAGTACTTC.

A word on this clone: Other DNA sequences in the same sample also yield this CDR3. The V and J genes are TRBV7-2 and TRBJ2-7; D is unresolved. Germline-derived CDR1 and CDR2 are SGHTA and FQGNSA. V lost 4 bases and J lost 3, with 10 bases in between. The CDR3 contains 13 residues. This chain's CDR3 is CASSSLGGYEQYF. DNA for the CDR3: TGTGCCAGCAGCTCCCTAGGCGGCTACGAGCAGTACTTC.

The chain recombines TRBV30 with TRBJ2-1; weak D call: TRBD2 (6 bases). The CDR3 is 15 residues long. The V gene lost 3 bases and the J gene lost 7 bases, with 19 bases spanning the gap. Germline lookup yields CDR1 GTSNPN and CDR2 SVGIG (reference sequence). The CDR3 spells CAWRGWDSLRNEQFF. The CDR3 DNA is TGTGCCTGGAGAGGTTGGGACTCCCTTCGGAATGAGCAGTTCTTC. Drawing the rest from reference TRBV30 and TRBJ2-1, the complete variable domain is SQTIHQWPATLVQPVGSPLSLECTVEGTSNPNLYWYRQAAGRGLQLLFYSVGIGQISSEVPQNLSASRPQDRQFILSSKKLLLSDSGFYLCAWRGWDSLRNEQFFGPGTRLTVL.

This sequence joins TRBV19 and TRBJ1-5; D uncertain. The V gene lost 4 bases and the J gene lost 8 bases, with 9 bases spanning the gap. The CDR3 sequence is 12 residues long. Germline CDR1 LNHDA, CDR2 SQIVND (reference sequence). CDR3 sequence: CASSTRSEPQHF. Here the CDR3 DNA reads TGTGCCAGTAGTACCCGCTCCGAGCCCCAGCATTTT.

The chain couples TRBV6-5 to TRBJ2-7; 9 nucleotides line up with TRBD2. Germline V gene sequence: CDR1 MNHEY, CDR2 SVGAGI. The CDR3 length is 15 residues. Trimming cost V 8 bases and J 2 bases; bases outside gene matches: 10. CDR3 region: CASGPEGLATYEQYF. In DNA, the CDR3 is TGTGCCAGCGGACCTGAGGGACTAGCTACCTACGAGCAGTACTTC.

This clone has a single count. The chain has TRBV25-1 and TRBJ2-3; 7 nucleotides align to TRBD2. Germline V CDR1 and CDR2: MGHDK, SYGVNS. The trim removed 3 bases at V and 1 base at J, leaving 4 bases unmatched. The CDR3 consists of 15 residues. CDR3 DNA: TGTGCCAGCAGTGACAGCGGGACCCGCACAGATACGCAGTATTTT. Protein product: CASSDSGTRTDTQYF.

This sequence joins TRBV28 and TRBJ1-4; 9 nucleotides line up with TRBD1. There are 14 residues in the CDR3. Trimming cost V 6 bases and J 11 bases; bases outside gene matches: 10. CDR1 MDHEN and CDR2 SYDVKM come from the germline V gene. In nucleotides, the CDR3 is TGTGCCAGCAGGAGACCGGGACAGGGAGGGAAACTGTTTTTT. Translating gives CASRRPGQGGKLFF.

Regarding this clone: Distinct nucleotide sequences in the sample also encode this CDR3. V and J are TRBV19 and TRBJ2-7; 10 nucleotides match TRBD2. V was clipped by 4 bases and J by 0 bases; unmatched bases: 3. CDR1 LNHDA and CDR2 SQIVND come from the germline V gene (reference sequence). The CDR3 extends over 15 amino acids. Here the CDR3 reads CASSSSGGSSYEQYF. Here the CDR3 DNA reads TGTGCCAGTAGTAGTAGCGGGGGGAGCTCCTACGAGCAGTACTTC. The full variable domain, in which reference TRBV19 and TRBJ2-7 provide the parts outside the CDR3, is DGGITQSPKYLFRKEGQNVTLSCEQNLNHDAMYWYRQDPGQGLRLIYYSQIVNDFQKGDIAEGYSVSREKKESFPLTVTSAQKNPTAFYLCASSSSGGSSYEQYFGPGTRLTVT.

The table lists this clone with a count of one. This chain links TRBV10-3 with TRBJ2-2; weak D call: TRBD2 (5 bases). The V and J ends lost 10 bases and 4 bases respectively, with 7 bases between them. From germline, CDR1 is ENHRY and CDR2 SYGVKD. The CDR3 sequence is 11 residues long. CDR3 amino acids: CATGSTGELFF. Here the CDR3 DNA reads TGTGCCACGGGGAGCACCGGGGAGCTGTTTTTT.

The chain recombines TRBV7-9 with TRBJ1-6; TRBD1 matches at 9 bases. With V trimmed by 4 bases and J by 15 bases, 19 bases remained unmatched. The CDR3 covers 17 residues. Per the germline V gene, CDR1 is SEHNR and CDR2 is FQNEAQ (reference sequence). Here the CDR3 reads CASSYTSAPTGGGLLHF. CDR3 nucleotide sequence: TGTGCCAGCAGCTATACGTCCGCCCCCACAGGGGGCGGCCTCCTCCACTTT.

The chain is built from TRBV7-8 and TRBJ2-7; D unresolved. Between the trimmed V and J ends, which lost 7 bases and 3 bases, there was a span of 16 bases. The germline gives CDR1 SGHVS, CDR2 FQNEAQ. This CDR3 is 14 amino acids long. CDR3 nucleotide sequence: TGTGCCAGCACCGAGCGACCTATCATCTACGAGCAGTACTTC. Encoded protein: CASTERPIIYEQYF.

With respect to this clone: Other DNA sequences within the sample encode an identical CDR3. The rearrangement joins TRBV18 to TRBJ2-3, with D uncertain. Trimming took 0 bases from V and 5 from J, leaving 6 bases between them. This CDR3 is built from 13 residues. The germline V gene has CDR1 KGHSH and CDR2 LQKENI. CDR3 sequence: CASSPPLRDTQYF. CDR3 nucleotides: TGTGCCAGCTCACCACCATTGAGAGATACGCAGTATTTT. Based on the CDR3 plus reference TRBV18 and TRBJ2-3, the full variable domain is NAGVMQNPRHLVRRRGQEARLRCSPMKGHSHVYWYRQLPEEGLKFMVYLQKENIIDESGMPKERFSAEFPKEGPSILRIQQVVRGDSAAYFCASSPPLRDTQYFGPGTRLTVL.

The rearrangement links TRBV5-4 to TRBJ2-4; TRBD2 agrees at 7 bases. The J segment lost 2 bases and the V segment lost 0 bases, leaving 8 bases of the junction unmatched. This CDR3 region has 17 residues. Germline V gene sequence: CDR1 SGHNT, CDR2 YYREEE (reference sequence). The CDR3 loop reads CASSLGGTTLTKNIQYF. Written as DNA, the CDR3 is TGTGCCAGCAGCTTGGGCGGGACTACCCTGACCAAAAACATTCAGTACTTC.

This clone was detected once. This sequence joins TRBV10-3 and TRBJ1-1; 7 nucleotides agree with TRBD1. The CDR3 consists of 14 residues. Germline assignment: CDR1 ENHRY and CDR2 SYGVKD. J lost 1 base, V lost 8 bases, and 7 bases had no gene match. In nucleotides, the CDR3 is TGTGCCATCGCGAAGGACAGGACGAACACTGAAGCTTTCTTT. Encoded protein: CAIAKDRTNTEAFF.

The chain carries TRBV5-1 and TRBJ2-3; TRBD1 matches 8 bases. With 2 bases clipped from V and 2 bases from J, the junction kept 7 bases outside the gene matches. The CDR3 runs 16 residues. Germline V gene data show CDR1 as SGHRS and CDR2 as YFSETQ. CDR3 sequence (DNA): TGCGCCAGCAGCTTATCAGGGGGCCGTTTCACAGATACGCAGTATTTT. This gives the protein CASSLSGGRFTDTQYF.

This clone occurred once. CDR3 residues: CASSPGDSNYHTQYF. The CDR3, as DNA: TGTGCCAGCAGTCCAGGTGACTCTAACTACCATACGCAGTATTTT. This rearrangement joins TRBV28 to TRBJ2-3; D is ambiguous. Germline lookup yields CDR1 MDHEN and CDR2 SYDVKM. This CDR3 region has 15 residues. V was clipped by 5 bases and J by 7 bases, with 19 bases between them.

The V gene is TRBV6-5, the J gene TRBJ1-2, with D unresolved. The germline gives CDR1 MNHEY, CDR2 SVGAGI. The CDR3 consists of 12 residues. V was clipped by 6 bases and J by 6 bases, with 11 bases between them. The CDR3 spells CASSRGLDGYTF. As DNA, the CDR3 is TGTGCCAGCAGCAGAGGGTTGGATGGCTACACCTTC.